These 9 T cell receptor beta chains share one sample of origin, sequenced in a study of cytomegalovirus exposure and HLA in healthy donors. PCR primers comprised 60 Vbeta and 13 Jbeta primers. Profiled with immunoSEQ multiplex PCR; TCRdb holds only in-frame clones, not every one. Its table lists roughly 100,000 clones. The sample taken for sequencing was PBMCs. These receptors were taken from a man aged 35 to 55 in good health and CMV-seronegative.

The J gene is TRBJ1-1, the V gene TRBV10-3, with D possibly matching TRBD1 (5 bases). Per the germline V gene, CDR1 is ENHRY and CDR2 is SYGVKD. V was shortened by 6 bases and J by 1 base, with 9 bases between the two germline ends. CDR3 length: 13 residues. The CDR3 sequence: CAISGGSNTEAFF. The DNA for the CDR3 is TGTGCCATCAGCGGGGGGTCGAACACTGAAGCTTTCTTT.

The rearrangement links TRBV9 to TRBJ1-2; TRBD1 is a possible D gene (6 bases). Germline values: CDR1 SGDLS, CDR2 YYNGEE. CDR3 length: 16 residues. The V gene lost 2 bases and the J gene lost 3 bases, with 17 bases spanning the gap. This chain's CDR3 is CASSVQEGGLHYGYTF. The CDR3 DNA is TGTGCCAGCAGCGTCCAAGAGGGGGGGCTGCACTATGGCTACACCTTC.

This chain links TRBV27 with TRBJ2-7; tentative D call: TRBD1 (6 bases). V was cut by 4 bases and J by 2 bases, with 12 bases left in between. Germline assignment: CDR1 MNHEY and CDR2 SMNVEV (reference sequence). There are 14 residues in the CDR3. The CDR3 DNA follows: TGTGCCAGCAGTTGGACAGAAGGGCCCTACGAGCAGTACTTC. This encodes CASSWTEGPYEQYF.

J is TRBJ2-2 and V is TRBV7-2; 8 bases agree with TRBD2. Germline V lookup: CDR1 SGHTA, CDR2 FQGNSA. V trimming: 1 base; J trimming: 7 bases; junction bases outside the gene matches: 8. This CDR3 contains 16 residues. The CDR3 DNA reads TGTGCCAGCAGCTTAGTCGCGGGAGGTGTTGACGGGGAGCTGTTTTTT. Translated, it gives CASSLVAGGVDGELFF.

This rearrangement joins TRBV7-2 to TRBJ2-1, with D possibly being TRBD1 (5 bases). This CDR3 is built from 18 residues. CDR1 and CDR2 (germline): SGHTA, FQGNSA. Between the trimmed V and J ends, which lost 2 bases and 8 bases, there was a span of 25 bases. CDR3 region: CASSLQQGTEVVRDEQFF. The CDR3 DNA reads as TGTGCCAGCAGCTTACAGCAGGGAACAGAAGTCGTTAGAGATGAGCAGTTCTTC.

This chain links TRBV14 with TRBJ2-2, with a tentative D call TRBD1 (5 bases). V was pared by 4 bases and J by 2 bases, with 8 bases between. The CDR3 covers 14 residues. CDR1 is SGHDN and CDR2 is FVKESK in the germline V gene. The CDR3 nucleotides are TGTGCCAGCAGCCGTGGGGCAAACACCGGGGAGCTGTTTTTT. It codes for CASSRGANTGELFF.

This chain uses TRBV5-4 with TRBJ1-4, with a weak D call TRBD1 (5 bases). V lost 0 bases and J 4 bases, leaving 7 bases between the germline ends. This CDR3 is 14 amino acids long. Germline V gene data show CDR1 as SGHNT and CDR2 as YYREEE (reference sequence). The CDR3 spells CASSLEGLNEKLFF. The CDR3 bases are TGTGCCAGCAGCTTGGAGGGGCTTAATGAAAAACTGTTTTTT.

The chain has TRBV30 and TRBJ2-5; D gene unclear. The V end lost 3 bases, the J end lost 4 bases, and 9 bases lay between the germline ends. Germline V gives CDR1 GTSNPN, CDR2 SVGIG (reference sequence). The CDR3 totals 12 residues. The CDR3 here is CAWSPSGETQYF. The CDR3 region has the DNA TGTGCCTGGAGCCCCTCGGGAGAGACCCAGTACTTC.

The CDR3 bases are TGTGCCAGCAGCCCAGCTAGCGGCACAGATACGCAGTATTTT. It codes for CASSPASGTDTQYF. This chain uses TRBV7-8 with TRBJ2-3; D may be TRBD2 (6 bases). Germline-derived CDR1 and CDR2 are SGHVS and FQNEAQ. The length of the CDR3 is 14 residues. Trimming shortened V by 5 bases and J by 1 base, and 10 bases separated the two germline ends.